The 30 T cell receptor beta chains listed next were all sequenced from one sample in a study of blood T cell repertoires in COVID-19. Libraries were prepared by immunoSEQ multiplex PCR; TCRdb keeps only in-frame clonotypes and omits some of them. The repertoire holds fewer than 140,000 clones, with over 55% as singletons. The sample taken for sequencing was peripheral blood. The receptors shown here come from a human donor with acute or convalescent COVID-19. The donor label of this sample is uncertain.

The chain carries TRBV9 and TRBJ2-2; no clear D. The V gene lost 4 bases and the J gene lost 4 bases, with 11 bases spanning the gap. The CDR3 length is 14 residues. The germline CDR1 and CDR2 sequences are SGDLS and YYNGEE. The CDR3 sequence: CASSSVLGTGELFF. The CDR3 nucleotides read TGTGCCAGCAGCAGCGTATTGGGCACCGGGGAGCTGTTTTTT. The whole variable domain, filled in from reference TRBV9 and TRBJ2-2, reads DSGVTQTPKHLITATGQRVTLRCSPRSGDLSVYWYQQSLDQGLQFLIQYYNGEERAKGNILERFSAQQFPDLHSELNLSSLELGDSALYFCASSSVLGTGELFFGEGSRLTVL.

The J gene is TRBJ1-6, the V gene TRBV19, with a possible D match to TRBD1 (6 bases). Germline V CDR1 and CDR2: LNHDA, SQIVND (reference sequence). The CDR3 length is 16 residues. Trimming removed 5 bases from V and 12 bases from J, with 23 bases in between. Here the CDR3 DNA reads TGTGCCAGTAGTTTCAGCACGGGGGGCCTCGCGTTACCCCTCCACTTT. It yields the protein CASSFSTGGLALPLHF.

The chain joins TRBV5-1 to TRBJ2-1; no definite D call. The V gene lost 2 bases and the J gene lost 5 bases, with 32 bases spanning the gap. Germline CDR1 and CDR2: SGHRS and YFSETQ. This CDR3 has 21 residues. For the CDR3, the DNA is TGCGCCAGCAGCTTCGGGTTGGGTAGGTTGGCCCCCGGCCTATATGACAATGAGCAGTTCTTC. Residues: CASSFGLGRLAPGLYDNEQFF.

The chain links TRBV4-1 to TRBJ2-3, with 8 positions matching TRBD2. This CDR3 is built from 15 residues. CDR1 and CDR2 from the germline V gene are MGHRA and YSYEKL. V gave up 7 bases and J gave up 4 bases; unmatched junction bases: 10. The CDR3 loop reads CASTLLAGGADTQYF. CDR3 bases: TGCGCCAGCACCCTCCTAGCGGGCGGGGCAGATACGCAGTATTTT.

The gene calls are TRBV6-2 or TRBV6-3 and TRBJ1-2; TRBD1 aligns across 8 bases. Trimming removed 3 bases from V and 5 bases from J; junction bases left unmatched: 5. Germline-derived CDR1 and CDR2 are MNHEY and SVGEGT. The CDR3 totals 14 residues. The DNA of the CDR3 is TGTGCCAGCAGTTATCTGGACAGGGAGTATGGCTACACCTTC. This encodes CASSYLDREYGYTF.

In DNA form, the CDR3 reads TGTGCAGGACAGGGGGTTGTGGGCGAGCAGTACTTC. This sequence encodes CAGQGVVGEQYF. The chain recombines TRBV6-5 with TRBJ2-7; 10 nucleotides match TRBD1. Germline V lookup: CDR1 MNHEY, CDR2 SVGAGI. The CDR3 runs 12 residues.

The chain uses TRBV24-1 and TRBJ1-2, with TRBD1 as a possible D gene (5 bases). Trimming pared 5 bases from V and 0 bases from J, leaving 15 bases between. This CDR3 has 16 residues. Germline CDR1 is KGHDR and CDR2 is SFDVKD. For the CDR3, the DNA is TGTGCCACCAGTGCAGGGTCAGGGCAGGCTAACTATGGCTACACCTTC. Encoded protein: CATSAGSGQANYGYTF.

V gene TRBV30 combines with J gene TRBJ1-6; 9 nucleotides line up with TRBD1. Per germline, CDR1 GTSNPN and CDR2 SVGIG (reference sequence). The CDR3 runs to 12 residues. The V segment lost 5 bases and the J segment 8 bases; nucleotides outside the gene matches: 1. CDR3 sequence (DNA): TGTGCCTGGGACAGGGGGGATTCACCCCTCCACTTT. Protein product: CAWDRGDSPLHF.

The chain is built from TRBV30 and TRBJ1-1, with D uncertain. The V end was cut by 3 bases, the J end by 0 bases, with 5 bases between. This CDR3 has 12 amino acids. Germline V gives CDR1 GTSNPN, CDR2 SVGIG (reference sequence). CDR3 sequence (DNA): TGTGCCTGGAGCCCTATGAACACTGAAGCTTTCTTT. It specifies CAWSPMNTEAFF.

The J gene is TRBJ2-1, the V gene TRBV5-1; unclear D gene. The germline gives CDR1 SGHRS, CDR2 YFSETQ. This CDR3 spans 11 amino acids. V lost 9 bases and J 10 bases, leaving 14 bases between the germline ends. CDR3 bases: TGCGCCATCTCGTCGGCGAGGGAGCAGTTCTTC. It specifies CAISSAREQFF.

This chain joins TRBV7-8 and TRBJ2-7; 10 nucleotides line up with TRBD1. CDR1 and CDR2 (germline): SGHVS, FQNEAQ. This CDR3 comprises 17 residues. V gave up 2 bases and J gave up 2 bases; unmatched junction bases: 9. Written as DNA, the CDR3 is TGTGCCAGCAGCTTAATGGTTCTGGGACAGGGGCCCTACGAGCAGTACTTC. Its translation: CASSLMVLGQGPYEQYF.

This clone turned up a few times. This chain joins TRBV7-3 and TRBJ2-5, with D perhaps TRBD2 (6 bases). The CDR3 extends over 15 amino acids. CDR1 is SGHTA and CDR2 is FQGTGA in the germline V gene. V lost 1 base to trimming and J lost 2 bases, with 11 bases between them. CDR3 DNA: TGTGCCAGCAGCTTAATGGCGGGGAGGCAAGAGACCCAGTACTTC. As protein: CASSLMAGRQETQYF.

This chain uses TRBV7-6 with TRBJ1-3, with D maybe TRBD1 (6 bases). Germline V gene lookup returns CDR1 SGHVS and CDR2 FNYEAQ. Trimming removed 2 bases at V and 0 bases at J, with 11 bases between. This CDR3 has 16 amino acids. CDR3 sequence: CASSLRTGISGNTIYF. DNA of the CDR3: TGTGCCAGCAGCTTACGTACAGGGATCTCTGGAAACACCATATATTTT.

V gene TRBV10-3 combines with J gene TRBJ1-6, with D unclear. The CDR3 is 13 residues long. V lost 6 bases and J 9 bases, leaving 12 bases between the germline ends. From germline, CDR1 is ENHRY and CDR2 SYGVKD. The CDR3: CAIRQIDTSPLHF. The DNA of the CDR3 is TGTGCCATCAGGCAGATTGATACTTCACCCCTCCACTTT.

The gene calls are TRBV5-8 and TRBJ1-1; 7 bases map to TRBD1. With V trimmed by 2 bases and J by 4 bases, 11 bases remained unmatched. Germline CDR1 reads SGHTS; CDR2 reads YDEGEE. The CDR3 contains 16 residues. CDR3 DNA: TGTGCCAGCAGCTTCAGGGGGTTACAGGGTATCACTGAAGCTTTCTTT. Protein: CASSFRGLQGITEAFF. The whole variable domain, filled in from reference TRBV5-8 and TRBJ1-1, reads EAGVTQSPTHLIKTRGQQATLRCSPISGHTSVYWYQQALGLGLQFLLWYDEGEERNRGNFPPRFSGRQFPNYSSELNVNALELEDSALYLCASSFRGLQGITEAFFGQGTRLTVV.

CDR3 in amino acids: CASSPYRVGLTEAFF. CDR3 nucleotides: TGTGCCAGCAGCCCCTACAGGGTGGGGTTAACTGAAGCTTTCTTT. The genes are TRBV3-1 (or the pseudogene TRBV3-2) and TRBJ1-1, with D possibly being TRBD1 (6 bases). The CDR3 is 15 amino acids. Trimming took 4 bases from V and 5 from J, leaving 17 bases between them. Germline assignment: CDR1 LGHDT and CDR2 YNNKEL (reference sequence).

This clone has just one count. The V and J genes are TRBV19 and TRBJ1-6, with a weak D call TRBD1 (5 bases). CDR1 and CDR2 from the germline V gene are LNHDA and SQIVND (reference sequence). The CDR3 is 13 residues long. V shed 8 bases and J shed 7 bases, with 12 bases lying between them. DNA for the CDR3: TGTGCCAGTGGATCGGGGGAGAATTCACCCCTCCACTTT. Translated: CASGSGENSPLHF.

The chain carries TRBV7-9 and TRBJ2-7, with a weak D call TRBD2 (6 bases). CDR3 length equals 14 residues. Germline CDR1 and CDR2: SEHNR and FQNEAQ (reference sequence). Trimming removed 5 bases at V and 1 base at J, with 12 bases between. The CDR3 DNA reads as TGTGCCAGCAGCCGCGGGGCGGGGTCCTACGAGCAGTACGTC. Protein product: CASSRGAGSYEQYV.

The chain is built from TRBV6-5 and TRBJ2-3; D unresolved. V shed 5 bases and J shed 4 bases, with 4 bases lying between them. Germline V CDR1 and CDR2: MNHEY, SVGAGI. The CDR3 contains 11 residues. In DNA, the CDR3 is TGTGCCAGCAGTCTCTCAGATACGCAGTATTTT. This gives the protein CASSLSDTQYF.

The DNA for the CDR3 is TGTGCCAGCAGCTTAGGGCTAGCGGTCTACAATGAGCAGTTCTTC. Its translation is CASSLGLAVYNEQFF. This chain joins TRBV7-9 and TRBJ2-1; 7 nucleotides line up with TRBD2. V was pared by 1 base and J by 3 bases, with 3 bases of the junction left unmatched. This CDR3 is 15 amino acids long. Per germline, CDR1 SEHNR and CDR2 FQNEAQ (reference sequence).

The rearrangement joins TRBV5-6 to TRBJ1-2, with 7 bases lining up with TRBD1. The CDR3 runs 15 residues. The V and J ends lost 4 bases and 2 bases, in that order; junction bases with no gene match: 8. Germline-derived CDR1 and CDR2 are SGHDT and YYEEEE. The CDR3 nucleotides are TGTGCCAGCAGCCATACGGACAGGCTAAACTATGGCTACACCTTC. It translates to CASSHTDRLNYGYTF.

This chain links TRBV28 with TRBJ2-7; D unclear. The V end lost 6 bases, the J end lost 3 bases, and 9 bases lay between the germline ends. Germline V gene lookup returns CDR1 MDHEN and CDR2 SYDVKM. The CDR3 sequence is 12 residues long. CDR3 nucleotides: TGTGCCAGCAGCTCAGTAAACTACGAGCAGTACGTC. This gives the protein CASSSVNYEQYV.

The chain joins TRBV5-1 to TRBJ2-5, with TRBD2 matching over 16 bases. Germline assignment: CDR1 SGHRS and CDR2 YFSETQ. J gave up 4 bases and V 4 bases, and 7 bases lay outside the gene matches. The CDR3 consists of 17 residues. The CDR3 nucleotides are TGCGCCAGCAGCCAGGGACTAGCGGGGGGGCCATCAGAGACCCAGTACTTC. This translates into CASSQGLAGGPSETQYF.

The CDR3 sequence is CASSQAPWRNTEAFF. The CDR3 nucleotides read TGCGCCAGCAGCCAAGCGCCGTGGAGGAACACTGAAGCTTTCTTT. The gene calls are TRBV4-1 and TRBJ1-1; D uncertain. CDR1 is MGHRA and CDR2 is YSYEKL in the germline V gene. V was cut by 1 base and J by 1 base, with 10 bases left in between. This CDR3 is built from 15 residues.

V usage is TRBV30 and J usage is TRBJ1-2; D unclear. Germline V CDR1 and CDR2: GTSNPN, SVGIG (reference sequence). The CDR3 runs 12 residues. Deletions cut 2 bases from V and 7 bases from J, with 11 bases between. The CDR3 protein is CAWSPGLVGYTF. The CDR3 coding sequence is TGTGCCTGGAGTCCAGGATTGGTTGGCTACACCTTC.

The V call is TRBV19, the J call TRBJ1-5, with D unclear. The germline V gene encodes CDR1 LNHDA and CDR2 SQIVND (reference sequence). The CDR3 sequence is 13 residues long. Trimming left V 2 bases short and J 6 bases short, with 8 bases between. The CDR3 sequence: CASSIREGQPQHF. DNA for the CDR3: TGTGCCAGTAGTATAAGGGAGGGTCAGCCCCAGCATTTT.

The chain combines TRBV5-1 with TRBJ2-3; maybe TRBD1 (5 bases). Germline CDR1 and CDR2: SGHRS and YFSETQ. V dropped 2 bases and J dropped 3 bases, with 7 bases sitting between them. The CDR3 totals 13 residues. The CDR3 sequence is CASSFRATDTQYF. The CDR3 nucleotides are TGCGCCAGCAGCTTCAGGGCTACAGATACGCAGTATTTT. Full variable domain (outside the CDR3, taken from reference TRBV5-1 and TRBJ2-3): KAGVTQTPRYLIKTRGQQVTLSCSPISGHRSVSWYQQTPGQGLQFLFEYFSETQRNKGNFPGRFSGRQFSNSRSEMNVSTLELGDSALYLCASSFRATDTQYFGPGTRLTVL.

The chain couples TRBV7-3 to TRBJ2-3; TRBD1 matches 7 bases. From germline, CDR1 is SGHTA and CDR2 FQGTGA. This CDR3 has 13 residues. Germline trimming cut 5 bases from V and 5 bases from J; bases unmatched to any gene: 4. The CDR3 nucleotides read TGTGCCAGCAGCCTCGACAGGGAAGATACGCAGTATTTT. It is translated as CASSLDREDTQYF. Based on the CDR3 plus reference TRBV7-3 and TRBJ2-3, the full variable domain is GAGVSQTPSNKVTEKGKYVELRCDPISGHTALYWYRQSLGQGPEFLIYFQGTGAADDSGLPNDRFFAVRPEGSVSTLKIQRTERGDSAVYLCASSLDREDTQYFGPGTRLTVL.

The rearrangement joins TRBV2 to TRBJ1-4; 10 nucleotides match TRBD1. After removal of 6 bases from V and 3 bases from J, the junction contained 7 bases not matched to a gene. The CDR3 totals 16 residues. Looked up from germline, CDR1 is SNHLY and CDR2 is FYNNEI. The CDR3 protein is CASRNGQGGANEKLFF. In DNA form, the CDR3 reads TGTGCCAGCAGGAACGGACAGGGGGGAGCTAATGAAAAACTGTTTTTT.

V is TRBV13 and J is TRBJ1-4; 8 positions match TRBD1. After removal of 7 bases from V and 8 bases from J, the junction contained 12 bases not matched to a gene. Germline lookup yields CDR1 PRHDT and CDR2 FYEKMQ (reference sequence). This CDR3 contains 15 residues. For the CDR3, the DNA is TGTGCCAGCAACATAAAGCAGGGGGCTGGCGAAAAACTGTTTTTT. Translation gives CASNIKQGAGEKLFF. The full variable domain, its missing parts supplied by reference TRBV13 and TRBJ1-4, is AAGVIQSPRHLIKEKRETATLKCYPIPRHDTVYWYQQGPGQDPQFLISFYEKMQSDKGSIPDRFSAQQFSDYHSELNMSSLELGDSALYFCASNIKQGAGEKLFFGSGTQLSVL.